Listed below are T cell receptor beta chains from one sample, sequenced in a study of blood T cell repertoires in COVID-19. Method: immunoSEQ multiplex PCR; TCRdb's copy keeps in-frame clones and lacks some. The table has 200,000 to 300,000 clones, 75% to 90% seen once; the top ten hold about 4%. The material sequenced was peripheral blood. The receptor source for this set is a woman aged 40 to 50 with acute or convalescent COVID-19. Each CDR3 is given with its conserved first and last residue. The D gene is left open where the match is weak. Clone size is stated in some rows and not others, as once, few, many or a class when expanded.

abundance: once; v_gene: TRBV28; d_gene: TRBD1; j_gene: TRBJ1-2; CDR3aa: CASSLSTIGQGPYGYTF; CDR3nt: TGTGCCAGCAGTTTATCGACTATTGGACAGGGTCCCTATGGCTACACCTTC
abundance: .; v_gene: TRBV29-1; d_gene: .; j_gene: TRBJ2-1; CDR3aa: CSVEKPSHYEQFF; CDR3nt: TGCAGCGTTGAGAAACCAAGCCACTATGAGCAGTTCTTC
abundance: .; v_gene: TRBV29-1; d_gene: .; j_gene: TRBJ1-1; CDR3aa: CSVEGGVGQKNTEAFF; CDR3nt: TGCAGCGTTGAAGGAGGGGTCGGACAGAAGAACACTGAAGCTTTCTTT
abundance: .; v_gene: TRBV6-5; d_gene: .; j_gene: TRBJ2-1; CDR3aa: CASSYTRGAYNEQFF; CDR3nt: TGTGCCAGCAGTTACACCAGGGGCGCCTACAATGAGCAGTTCTTC
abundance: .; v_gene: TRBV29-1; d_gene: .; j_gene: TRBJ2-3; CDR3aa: CSVEGSTDTQYF; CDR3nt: TGCAGCGTTGAGGGCAGCACAGATACGCAGTATTTT
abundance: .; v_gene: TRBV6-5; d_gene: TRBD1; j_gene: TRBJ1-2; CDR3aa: CASSYSRGGDFYGYTF; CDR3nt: TGTGCCAGCAGTTACTCGAGAGGGGGCGATTTTTATGGCTACACCTTC
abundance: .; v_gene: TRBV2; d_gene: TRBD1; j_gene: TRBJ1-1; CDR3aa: CASSYFGQGYEAFF; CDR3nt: TGTGCCAGCAGTTATTTCGGACAGGGTTATGAAGCTTTCTTT
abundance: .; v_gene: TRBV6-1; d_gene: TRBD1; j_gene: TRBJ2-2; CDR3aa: CASSDDRGRRTGELFF; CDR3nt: TGTGCCAGCAGTGATGACAGGGGGCGTCGGACCGGGGAGCTGTTTTTT
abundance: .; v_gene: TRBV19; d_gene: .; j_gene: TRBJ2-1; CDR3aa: CASSWTESSYNEQFF; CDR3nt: TGTGCCAGTAGTTGGACAGAGAGCTCCTACAATGAGCAGTTCTTC
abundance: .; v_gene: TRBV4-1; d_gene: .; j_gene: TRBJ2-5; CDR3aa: CASSQGPGKYETQYF; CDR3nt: TGCGCCAGCAGCCAAGGTCCAGGGAAATATGAGACCCAGTACTTC